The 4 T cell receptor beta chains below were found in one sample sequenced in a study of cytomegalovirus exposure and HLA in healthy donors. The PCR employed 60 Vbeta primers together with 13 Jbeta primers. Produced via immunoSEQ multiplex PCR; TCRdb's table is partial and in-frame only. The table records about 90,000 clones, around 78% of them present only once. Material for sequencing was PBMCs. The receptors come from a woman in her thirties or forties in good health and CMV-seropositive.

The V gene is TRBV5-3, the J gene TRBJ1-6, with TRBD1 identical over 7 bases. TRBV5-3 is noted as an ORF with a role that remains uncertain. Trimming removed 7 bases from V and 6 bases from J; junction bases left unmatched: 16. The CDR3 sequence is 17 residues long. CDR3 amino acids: CARFEGTAPSGNSPLHF. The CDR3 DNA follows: TGTGCCAGATTCGAGGGGACAGCCCCCTCGGGTAATTCACCCCTCCACTTT.

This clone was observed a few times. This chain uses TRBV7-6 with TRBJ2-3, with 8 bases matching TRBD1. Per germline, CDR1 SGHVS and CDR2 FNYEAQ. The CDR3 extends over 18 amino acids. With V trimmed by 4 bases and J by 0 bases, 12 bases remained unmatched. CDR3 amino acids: CASSYYGTGLSSTDTQYF. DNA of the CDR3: TGTGCCAGCAGCTACTACGGGACAGGCCTTTCTAGCACAGATACGCAGTATTTT.

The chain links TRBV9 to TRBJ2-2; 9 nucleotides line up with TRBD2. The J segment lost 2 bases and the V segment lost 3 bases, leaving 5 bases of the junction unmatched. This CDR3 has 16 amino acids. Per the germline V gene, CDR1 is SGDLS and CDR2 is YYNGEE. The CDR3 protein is CASSDPTSGNTGELFF. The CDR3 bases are TGTGCCAGCAGCGATCCGACTAGCGGAAACACCGGGGAGCTGTTTTTT.

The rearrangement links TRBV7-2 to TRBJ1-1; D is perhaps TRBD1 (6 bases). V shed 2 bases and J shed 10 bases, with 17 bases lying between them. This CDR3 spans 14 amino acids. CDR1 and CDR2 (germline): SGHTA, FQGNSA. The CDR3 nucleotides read TGTGCCAGCAGCTTACGGAAATACAGGGATGGAGCTTTCTTT. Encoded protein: CASSLRKYRDGAFF.